This T cell receptor beta chain was recovered during a study of blood T cell repertoires in COVID-19. Study in general: T cells, B-cell-depleted T cells, or PBMCs provided the cDNA or gDNA that served as material.

Study processing details: Quantification of nucleated cells was approximated via reference gene primer amplification. Method: immunoSEQ multiplex PCR; TCRdb's copy keeps in-frame clones and lacks some. V and J calls and clone size are given by that table; D and trimming were obtained from the DNA. Of 200,000 to 250,000 clones listed, roughly four fifths are singletons. V shed 3 bases and J shed 2 bases, with 9 bases lying between them. CDR3 size: 14 residues. The germline gives CDR1 LNHDA, CDR2 SQIVND (reference sequence). This chain uses TRBV19 with TRBJ2-3, with D unclear. This receptor was taken from a woman aged 40 to 55 with acute or convalescent COVID-19. The sequenced sample was peripheral blood. The DNA of the CDR3 is TGTGCCAGTAGTATGGTAGTCACCACAGATACGCAGTATTTT. Translation: CASSMVVTTDTQYF. The whole variable domain, remainder taken from reference TRBV19 and TRBJ2-3, is DGGITQSPKYLFRKEGQNVTLSCEQNLNHDAMYWYRQDPGQGLRLIYYSQIVNDFQKGDIAEGYSVSREKKESFPLTVTSAQKNPTAFYLCASSMVVTTDTQYFGPGTRLTVL.